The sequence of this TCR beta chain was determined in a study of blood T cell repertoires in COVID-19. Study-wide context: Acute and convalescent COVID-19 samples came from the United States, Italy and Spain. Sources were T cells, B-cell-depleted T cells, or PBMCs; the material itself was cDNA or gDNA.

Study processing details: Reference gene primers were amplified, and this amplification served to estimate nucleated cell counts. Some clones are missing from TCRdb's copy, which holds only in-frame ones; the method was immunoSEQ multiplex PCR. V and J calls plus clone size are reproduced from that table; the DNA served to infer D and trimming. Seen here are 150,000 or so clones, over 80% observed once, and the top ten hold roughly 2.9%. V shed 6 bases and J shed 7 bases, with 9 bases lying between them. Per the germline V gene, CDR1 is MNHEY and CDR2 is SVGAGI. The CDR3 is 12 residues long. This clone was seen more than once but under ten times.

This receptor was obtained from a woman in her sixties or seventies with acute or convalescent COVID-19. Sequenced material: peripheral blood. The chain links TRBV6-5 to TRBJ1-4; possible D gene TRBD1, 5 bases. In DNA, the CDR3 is TGTGCCAGCAGGGGGGGAGGTGAAAAACTGTTTTTT. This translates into CASRGGGEKLFF.